This T cell receptor beta chain was captured in a study of T cell repertoires in cytomegalovirus infection. The CDR3 totals 15 residues. V dropped 0 bases and J dropped 7 bases, with 15 bases sitting between them. Germline V gives CDR1 SGHTA, CDR2 FQGTGA. Of note for this clonotype: Antigen unknown.

TCRdb reprocessed the reads with MiXCR, giving one entry per CDR3 protein. The sample includes about 770,000 distinct CDR3 sequences, roughly 28% of them seen just once. The sequence was obtained from a human donor in good health (CMV status not recorded). Some clones in this sample may be carry-over from other donors' samples. The chain is built from TRBV7-3 and TRBJ1-2, with D maybe TRBD1 (6 bases). The sequences come from cultured CD8+ T cells from PBMCs, collected from culture after CMV antigen stimulation. Written as DNA, the CDR3 is TGTGCCAGCAGCTTAACCGGGGGGCTGGACTTTGGCTACACCTTC. Residues: CASSLTGGLDFGYTF.